This TCR beta chain was observed in a study of blood T cell repertoires in COVID-19. Assay: immunoSEQ multiplex PCR; the TCRdb copy retains only in-frame clones and omits some. The sample lists approximately 150,000 clones; approximately 82% were seen once. Germline assignment: CDR1 LNHNV and CDR2 YYDKDF (reference sequence). Germline trimming cut 5 bases from V and 7 bases from J; bases unmatched to any gene: 11. The CDR3 totals 16 residues. For recovered donors of Cohort 3, there were two negative PCRs, clearance, or symptom resolution. The chain links TRBV15 to TRBJ2-1; 10 bases line up with TRBD1. Sequenced material: PBMCs or T cells enriched from blood (not recorded which). This TCR was recovered from a man in his forties or fifties who had recovered from COVID-19. The CDR3 loop reads CATSGLPGQGINEQFF. CDR3 DNA sequence: TGTGCCACCAGCGGATTGCCGGGACAGGGGATAAATGAGCAGTTCTTC.